The source of this T cell receptor (beta chain) is a study of T cell responses to AZD1222 COVID-19 vaccine. Findings and limits, study-wide: Donors were mostly white British, more females; clonal diversity possibly underestimated. An increase in Spike-specific TCR breadth and depth was observed after two AZD1222 doses.

Of note for this clone: Its antigen remains unidentified.

CDR3 length equals 11 residues. CDR1 is LGHDT, CDR2 YNNKEL, per germline (reference sequence). V shed 3 bases and J shed 4 bases, with 4 bases lying between them. This table comes from immunoSEQ multiplex PCR, and its TCRdb copy is limited to in-frame clones, with some not included. Counted here are more than 50,000 clones, nearly 90% occurring once; the ten biggest clones make up 3.9%. The sequence was collected from an adult in good health. This chain connects TRBV3-1 (or the pseudogene TRBV3-2) to TRBJ2-7; D call uncertain. Specimen: peripheral blood, collected on day 0 of AZD1222 vaccination. In DNA, the CDR3 is TGTGCCAGCAGCCAGAAGTACGAGCAGTACTTC. This codes for CASSQKYEQYF.